This TCR beta chain is drawn from a study of graft-versus-host responses after intestinal transplantation. Study-level background: Among the recipients, transplants were multivisceral, liver-intestinal, or isolated intestinal. All of the recipients had induction that used anti-thymocyte globulin, then tacrolimus and steroids for approximately 3 years. Study results and caveats: Across patients carrying graft-donor T cell macrochimerism, allografts held high graft-versus-host to host-versus-graft clonal ratios. Marrow from the recipient contained GvH clones, some of which had appeared first in ileum or blood.

Germline V gene lookup returns CDR1 SGHRS and CDR2 YFSETQ. Trimming removed 0 bases at V and 1 base at J, with 3 bases between. The CDR3 runs to 13 residues. To note about this clone: Its cognate antigen is unknown.

TCRdb keeps only in-frame clones here, not all; method: immunoSEQ multiplex PCR. Among 80,000 to 100,000 clones listed, around 83% were seen once. The clonotype was recovered from a human donor who received an intestinal transplant. The sample was unstimulated CD8+ T cells sorted from spleen or lymph node cells, taken before intestinal transplant. This sequence joins TRBV5-1 and TRBJ2-3; D unresolved. As DNA, the CDR3 is TGCGCCAGCAGCTTGGCCCGCACAGATACGCAGTATTTT. Translated, it gives CASSLARTDTQYF. The variable domain in full, with the rest retrieved from reference TRBV5-1 and TRBJ2-3, is KAGVTQTPRYLIKTRGQQVTLSCSPISGHRSVSWYQQTPGQGLQFLFEYFSETQRNKGNFPGRFSGRQFSNSRSEMNVSTLELGDSALYLCASSLARTDTQYFGPGTRLTVL.